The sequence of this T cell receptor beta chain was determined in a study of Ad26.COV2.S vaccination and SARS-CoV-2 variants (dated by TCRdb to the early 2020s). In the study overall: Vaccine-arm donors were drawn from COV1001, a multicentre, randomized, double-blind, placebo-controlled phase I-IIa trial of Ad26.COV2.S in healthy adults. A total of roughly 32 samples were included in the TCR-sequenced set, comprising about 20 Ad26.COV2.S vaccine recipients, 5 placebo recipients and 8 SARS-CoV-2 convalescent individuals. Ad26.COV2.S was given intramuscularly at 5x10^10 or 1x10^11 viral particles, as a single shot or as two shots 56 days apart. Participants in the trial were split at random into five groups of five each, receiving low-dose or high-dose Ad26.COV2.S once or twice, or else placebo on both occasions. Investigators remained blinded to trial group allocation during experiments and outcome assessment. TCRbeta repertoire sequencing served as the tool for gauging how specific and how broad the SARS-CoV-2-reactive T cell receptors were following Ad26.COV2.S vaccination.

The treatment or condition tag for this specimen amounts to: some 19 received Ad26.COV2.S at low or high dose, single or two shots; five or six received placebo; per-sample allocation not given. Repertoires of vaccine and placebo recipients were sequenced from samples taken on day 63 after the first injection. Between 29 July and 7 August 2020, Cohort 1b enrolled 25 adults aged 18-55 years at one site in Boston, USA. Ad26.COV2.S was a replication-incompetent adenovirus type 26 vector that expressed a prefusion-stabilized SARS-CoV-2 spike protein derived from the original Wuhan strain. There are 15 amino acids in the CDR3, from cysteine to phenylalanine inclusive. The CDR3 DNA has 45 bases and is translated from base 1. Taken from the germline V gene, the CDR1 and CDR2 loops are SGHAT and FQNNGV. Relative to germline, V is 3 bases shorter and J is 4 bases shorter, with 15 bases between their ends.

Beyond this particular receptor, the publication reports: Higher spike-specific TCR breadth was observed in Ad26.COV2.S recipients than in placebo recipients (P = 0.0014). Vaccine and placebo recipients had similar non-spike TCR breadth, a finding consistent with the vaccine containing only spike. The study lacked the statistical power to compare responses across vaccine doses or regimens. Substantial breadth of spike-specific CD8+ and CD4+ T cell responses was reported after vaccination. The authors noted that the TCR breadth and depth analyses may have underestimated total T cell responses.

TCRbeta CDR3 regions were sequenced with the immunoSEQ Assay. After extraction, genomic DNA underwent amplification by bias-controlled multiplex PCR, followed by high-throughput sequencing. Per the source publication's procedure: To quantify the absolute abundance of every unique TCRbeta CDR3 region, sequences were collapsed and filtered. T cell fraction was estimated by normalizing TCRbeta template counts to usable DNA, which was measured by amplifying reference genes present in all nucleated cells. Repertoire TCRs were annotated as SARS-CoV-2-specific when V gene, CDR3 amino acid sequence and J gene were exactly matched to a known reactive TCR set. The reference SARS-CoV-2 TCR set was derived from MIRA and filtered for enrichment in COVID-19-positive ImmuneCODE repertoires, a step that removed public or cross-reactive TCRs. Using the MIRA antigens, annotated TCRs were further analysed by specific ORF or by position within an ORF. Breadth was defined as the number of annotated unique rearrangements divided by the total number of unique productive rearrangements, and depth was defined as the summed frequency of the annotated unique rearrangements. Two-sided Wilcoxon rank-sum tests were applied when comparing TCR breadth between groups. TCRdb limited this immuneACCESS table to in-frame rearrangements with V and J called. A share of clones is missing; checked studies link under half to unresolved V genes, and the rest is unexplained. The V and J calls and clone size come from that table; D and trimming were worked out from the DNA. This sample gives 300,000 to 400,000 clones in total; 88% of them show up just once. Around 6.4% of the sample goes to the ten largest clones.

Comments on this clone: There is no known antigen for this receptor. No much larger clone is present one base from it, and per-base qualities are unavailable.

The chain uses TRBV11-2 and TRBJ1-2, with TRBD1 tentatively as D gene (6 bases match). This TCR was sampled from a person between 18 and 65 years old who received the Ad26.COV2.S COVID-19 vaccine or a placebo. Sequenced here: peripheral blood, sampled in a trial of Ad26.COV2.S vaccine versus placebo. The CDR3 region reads CASSLGALPTYGYTF. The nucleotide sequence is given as TGTGCCAGCAGCTTGGGGGCTCTACCTACCTATGGCTACACCTTC. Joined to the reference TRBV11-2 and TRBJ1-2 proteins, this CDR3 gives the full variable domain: EAGVAQSPRYKIIEKRQSVAFWCNPISGHATLYWYQQILGQGPKLLIQFQNNGVVDDSQLPKDRFSAERLKGVDSTLKIQPAKLEDSAVYLCASSLGALPTYGYTFGSGTRLTVV.